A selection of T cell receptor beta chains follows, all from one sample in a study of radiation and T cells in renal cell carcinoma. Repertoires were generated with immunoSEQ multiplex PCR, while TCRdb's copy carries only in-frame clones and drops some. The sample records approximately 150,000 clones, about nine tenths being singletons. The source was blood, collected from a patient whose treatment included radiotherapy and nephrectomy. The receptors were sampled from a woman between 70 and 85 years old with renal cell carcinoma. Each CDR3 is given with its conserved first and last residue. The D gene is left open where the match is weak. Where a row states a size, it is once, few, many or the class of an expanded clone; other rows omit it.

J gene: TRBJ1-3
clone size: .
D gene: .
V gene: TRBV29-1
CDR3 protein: CSVGPLTADSGNTIYF
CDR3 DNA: TGCAGCGTCGGGCCCCTGACAGCCGACTCTGGAAACACCATATATTTT

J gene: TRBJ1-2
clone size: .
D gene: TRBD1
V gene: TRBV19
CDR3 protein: CASTSNTWTGQNNYGYTF
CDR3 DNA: TGTGCCAGTACCTCGAATACTTGGACAGGCCAGAATAACTATGGCTACACCTTC

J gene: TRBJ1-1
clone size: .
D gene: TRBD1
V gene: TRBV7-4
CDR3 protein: CASSHTGDTEAFF
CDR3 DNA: TGTGCCAGCAGCCATACAGGGGACACTGAAGCTTTCTTT

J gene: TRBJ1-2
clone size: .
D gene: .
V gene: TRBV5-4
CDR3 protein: CASSLDRNYGYTF
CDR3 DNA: TGTGCCAGCAGTCTAGACAGAAACTATGGCTACACCTTC

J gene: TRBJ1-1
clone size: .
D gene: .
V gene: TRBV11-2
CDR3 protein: CASTPGMRTEAFF
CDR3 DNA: TGTGCCAGCACCCCCGGAATGAGGACTGAAGCTTTCTTT

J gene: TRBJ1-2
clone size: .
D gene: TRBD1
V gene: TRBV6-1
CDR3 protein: CASNTQRGRHGYTF
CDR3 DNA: TGTGCCAGCAACACTCAAAGGGGGCGGCATGGCTACACCTTC

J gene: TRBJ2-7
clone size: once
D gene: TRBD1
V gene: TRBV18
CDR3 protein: CASSPIPGQVSSYEQYF
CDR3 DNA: TGTGCCAGCTCACCCATTCCCGGACAGGTTTCGTCCTACGAGCAGTACTTC

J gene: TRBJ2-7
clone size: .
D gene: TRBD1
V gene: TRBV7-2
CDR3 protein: CASSLDNRGREQYF
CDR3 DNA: TGTGCCAGCAGCTTAGATAACAGGGGGCGAGAGCAGTACTTC

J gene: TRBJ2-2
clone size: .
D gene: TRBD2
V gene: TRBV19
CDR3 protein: CASNPLGTSGRPGELFF
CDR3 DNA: TGTGCCAGTAACCCCCTTGGGACTAGCGGCCGCCCCGGGGAGCTGTTTTTT

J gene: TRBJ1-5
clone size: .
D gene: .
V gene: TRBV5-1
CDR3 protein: CASSPDNSNQPQHF
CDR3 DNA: TGCGCCAGCAGCCCCGACAATAGCAATCAGCCCCAGCATTTT

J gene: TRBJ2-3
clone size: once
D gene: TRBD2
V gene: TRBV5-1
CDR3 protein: CASSLGLAGSTDTQYF
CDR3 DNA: TGCGCCAGCAGCCTAGGACTAGCGGGGAGCACAGATACGCAGTATTTT

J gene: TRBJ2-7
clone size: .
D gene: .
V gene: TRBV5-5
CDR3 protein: CASSLKRAYEQYF
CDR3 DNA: TGTGCCAGCAGCTTGAAGAGGGCCTACGAGCAGTACTTC

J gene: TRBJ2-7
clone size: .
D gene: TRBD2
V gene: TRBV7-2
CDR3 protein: CASSTPRGTYEQYF
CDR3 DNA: TGTGCCAGCAGCACCCCGCGGGGGACCTACGAGCAGTACTTC

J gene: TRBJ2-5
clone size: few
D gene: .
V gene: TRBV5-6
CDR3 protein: CASSLGGQGQTQYF
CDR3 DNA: TGTGCCAGCAGCTTGGGGGGGCAGGGACAGACCCAGTACTTC

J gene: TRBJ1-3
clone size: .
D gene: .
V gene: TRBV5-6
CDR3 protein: CASSLERRRSGNTIYF
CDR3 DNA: TGTGCCAGCAGCTTGGAGCGCCGCCGCTCTGGAAACACCATATATTTT

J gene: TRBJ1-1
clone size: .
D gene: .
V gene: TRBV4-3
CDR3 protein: CASSQSPHRNTEAFF
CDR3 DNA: TGCGCCAGCAGTCAAAGTCCCCATAGGAACACTGAAGCTTTCTTT

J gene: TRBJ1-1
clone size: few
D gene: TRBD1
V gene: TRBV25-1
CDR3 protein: CASSAPGGGTEAFF
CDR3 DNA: TGTGCCAGCAGTGCTCCAGGGGGAGGCACTGAAGCTTTCTTT

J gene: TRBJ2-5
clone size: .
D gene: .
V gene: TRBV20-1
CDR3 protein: CSASAQETQYF
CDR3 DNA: TGCAGTGCTAGCGCCCAAGAGACCCAGTACTTC

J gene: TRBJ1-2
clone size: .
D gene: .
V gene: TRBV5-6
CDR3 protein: CASSYIPTVLYGYTF
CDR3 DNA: TGTGCCAGCAGCTACATACCGACAGTCTTATATGGCTACACCTTC

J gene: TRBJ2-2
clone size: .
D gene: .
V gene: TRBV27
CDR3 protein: CASSPKNTGELFF
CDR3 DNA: TGTGCCAGCAGTCCGAAGAACACCGGGGAGCTGTTTTTT

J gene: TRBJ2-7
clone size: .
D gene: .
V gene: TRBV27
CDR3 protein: CASSLSSPPEQYF
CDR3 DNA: TGTGCCAGCAGTTTAAGCAGCCCCCCCGAGCAGTACTTC

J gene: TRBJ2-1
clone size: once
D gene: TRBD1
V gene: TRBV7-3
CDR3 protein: CASSSSGTGGNEQFF
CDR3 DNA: TGTGCCAGCAGCTCATCCGGGACAGGGGGCAATGAGCAGTTCTTC

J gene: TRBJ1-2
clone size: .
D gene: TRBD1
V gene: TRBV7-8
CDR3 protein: CASISFTGGGGYTF
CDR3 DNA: TGTGCCAGCATCTCCTTCACAGGGGGAGGTGGCTACACCTTC

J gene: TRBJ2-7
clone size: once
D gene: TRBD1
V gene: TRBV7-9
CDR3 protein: CASSLTFGTGHYEQYF
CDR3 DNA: TGTGCCAGCAGCTTAACCTTTGGGACAGGGCATTACGAGCAGTACTTC

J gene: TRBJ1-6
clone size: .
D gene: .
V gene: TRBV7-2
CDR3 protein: CASSFSGTPRNSPLHF
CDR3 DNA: TGTGCCAGCAGCTTTTCTGGGACACCAAGAAATTCACCCCTCCACTTT

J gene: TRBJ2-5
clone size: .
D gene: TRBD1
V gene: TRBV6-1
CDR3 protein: CASSGRLPRGETQYF
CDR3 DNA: TGTGCCAGCAGCGGACGGCTCCCCAGGGGGGAGACCCAGTACTTC

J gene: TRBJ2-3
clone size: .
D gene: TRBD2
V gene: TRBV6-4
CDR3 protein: CASSDSDGGADTQYF
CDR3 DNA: TGTGCCAGCAGTGATTCTGACGGGGGGGCAGATACGCAGTATTTT

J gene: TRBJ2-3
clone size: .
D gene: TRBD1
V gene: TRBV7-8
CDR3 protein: CASSTTGDGGTQYF
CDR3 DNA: TGTGCCAGCAGCACAACAGGGGACGGAGGTACGCAGTATTTT

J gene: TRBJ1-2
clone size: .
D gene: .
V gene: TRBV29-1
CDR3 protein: CSVQPLEKQGIDGYTF
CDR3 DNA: TGCAGCGTTCAACCCCTGGAGAAACAGGGAATAGATGGCTACACCTTC

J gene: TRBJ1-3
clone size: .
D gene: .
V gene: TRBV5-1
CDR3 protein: CASSLQGALSGNTIYF
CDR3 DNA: TGCGCCAGCAGCTTACAGGGCGCCCTCTCTGGAAACACCATATATTTT

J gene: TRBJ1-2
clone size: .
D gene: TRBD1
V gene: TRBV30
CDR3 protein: CAWRFRDRGANYGYTF
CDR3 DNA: TGTGCCTGGAGATTTCGGGACAGGGGAGCTAACTATGGCTACACCTTC

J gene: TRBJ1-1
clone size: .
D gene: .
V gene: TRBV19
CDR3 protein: CASSIARTVNTEAFF
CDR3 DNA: TGTGCCAGTAGTATAGCGAGGACAGTGAACACTGAAGCTTTCTTT

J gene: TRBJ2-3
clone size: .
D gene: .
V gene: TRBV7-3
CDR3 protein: CASSLMAVAASTDTQYF
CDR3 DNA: TGTGCCAGCAGCTTAATGGCGGTAGCTGCGAGCACAGATACGCAGTATTTT

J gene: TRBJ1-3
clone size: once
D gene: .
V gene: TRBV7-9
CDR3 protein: CASSLARIRGSSSGNTIYF
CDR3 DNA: TGTGCCAGCAGCTTAGCCCGTATCAGGGGATCGTCCTCCGGAAACACCATATATTTT

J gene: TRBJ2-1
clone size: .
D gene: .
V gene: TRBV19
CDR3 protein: CASSMGRSYNEQFF
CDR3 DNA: TGTGCCAGTAGTATGGGACGATCCTACAATGAGCAGTTCTTC

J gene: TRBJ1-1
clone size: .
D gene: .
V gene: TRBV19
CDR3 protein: CASSILGQVWGLGRMNTEAFF
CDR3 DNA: TGTGCCAGTAGTATTCTGGGCCAGGTTTGGGGACTGGGGCGTATGAACACTGAAGCTTTCTTT